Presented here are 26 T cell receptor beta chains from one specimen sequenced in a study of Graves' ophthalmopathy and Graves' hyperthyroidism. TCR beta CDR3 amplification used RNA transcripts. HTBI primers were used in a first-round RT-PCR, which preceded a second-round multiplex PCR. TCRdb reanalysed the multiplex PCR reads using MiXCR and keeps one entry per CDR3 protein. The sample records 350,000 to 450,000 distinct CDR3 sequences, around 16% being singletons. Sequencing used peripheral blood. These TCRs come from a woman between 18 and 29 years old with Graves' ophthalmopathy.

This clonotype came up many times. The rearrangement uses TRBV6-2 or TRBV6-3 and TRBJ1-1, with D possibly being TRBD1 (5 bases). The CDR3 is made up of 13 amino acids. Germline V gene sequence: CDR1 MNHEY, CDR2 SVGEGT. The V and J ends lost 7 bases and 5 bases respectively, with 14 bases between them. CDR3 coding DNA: TGTGCCAGCACCCTCCGGGGGGAAACTGAAGCTTTCTTT. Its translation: CASTLRGETEAFF.

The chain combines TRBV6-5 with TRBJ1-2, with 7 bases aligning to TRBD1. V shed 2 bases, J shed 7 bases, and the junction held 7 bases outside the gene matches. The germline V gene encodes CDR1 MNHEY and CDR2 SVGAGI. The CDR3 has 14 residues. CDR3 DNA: TGTGCCAGCAGTTACCAAGGGGGCCCGGTTGGCTACACCTTC. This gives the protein CASSYQGGPVGYTF.

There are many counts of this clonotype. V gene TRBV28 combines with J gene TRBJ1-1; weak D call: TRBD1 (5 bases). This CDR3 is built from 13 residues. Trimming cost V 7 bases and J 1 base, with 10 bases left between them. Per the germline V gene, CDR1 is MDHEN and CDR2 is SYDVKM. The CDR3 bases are TGTGCCAGCACTGCAGGGAGGAACACTGAAGCTTTCTTT. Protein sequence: CASTAGRNTEAFF.

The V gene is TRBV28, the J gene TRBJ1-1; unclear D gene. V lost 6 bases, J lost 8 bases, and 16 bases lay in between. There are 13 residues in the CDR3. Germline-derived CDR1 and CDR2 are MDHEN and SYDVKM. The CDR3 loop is CASRPGHRSEAFF. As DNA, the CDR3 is TGTGCCAGCAGGCCGGGCCACCGCTCCGAAGCTTTCTTT.

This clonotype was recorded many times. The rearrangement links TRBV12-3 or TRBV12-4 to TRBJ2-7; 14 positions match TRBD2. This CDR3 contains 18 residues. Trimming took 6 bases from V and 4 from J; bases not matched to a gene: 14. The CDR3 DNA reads TGTGCCAGCAGCCCTAAGCCACCGGGACTAGCGGGAGAATACGAGCAGTACTTC. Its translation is CASSPKPPGLAGEYEQYF.

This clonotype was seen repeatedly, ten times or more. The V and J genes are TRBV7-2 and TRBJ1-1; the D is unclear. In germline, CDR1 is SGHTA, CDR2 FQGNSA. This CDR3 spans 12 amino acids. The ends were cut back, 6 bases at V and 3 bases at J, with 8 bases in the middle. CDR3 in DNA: TGTGCCAGCAGGCAGTCCTACACTGAAGCTTTCTTT. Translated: CASRQSYTEAFF.

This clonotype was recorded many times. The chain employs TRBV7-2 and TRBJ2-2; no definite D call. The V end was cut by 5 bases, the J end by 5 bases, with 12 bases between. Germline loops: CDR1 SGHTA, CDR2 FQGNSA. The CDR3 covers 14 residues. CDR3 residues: CASSPRSLTGELFF. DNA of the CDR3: TGTGCCAGCAGCCCACGATCTCTTACCGGGGAGCTGTTTTTT.

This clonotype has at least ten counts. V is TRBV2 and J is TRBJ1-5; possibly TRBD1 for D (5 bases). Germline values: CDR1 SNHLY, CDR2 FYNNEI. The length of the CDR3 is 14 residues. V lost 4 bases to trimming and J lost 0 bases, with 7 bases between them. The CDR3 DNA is TGTGCCAGCAGTGCCGGGACTAGCAATCAGCCCCAGCATTTT. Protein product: CASSAGTSNQPQHF.

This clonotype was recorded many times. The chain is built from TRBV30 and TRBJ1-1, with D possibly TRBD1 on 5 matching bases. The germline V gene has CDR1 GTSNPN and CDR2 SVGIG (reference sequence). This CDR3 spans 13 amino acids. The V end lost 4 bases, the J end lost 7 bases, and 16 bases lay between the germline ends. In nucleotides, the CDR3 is TGTGCCTGGACCCAAGCCCCAGGGAATGAAGCTTTCTTT. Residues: CAWTQAPGNEAFF.

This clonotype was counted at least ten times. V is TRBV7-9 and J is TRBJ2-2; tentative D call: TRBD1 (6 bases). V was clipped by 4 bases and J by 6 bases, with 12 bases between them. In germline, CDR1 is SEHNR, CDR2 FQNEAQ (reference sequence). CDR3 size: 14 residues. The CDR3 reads CASSSRQDPGELFF. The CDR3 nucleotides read TGTGCCAGCAGCTCTCGACAGGATCCCGGGGAGCTGTTTTTT.

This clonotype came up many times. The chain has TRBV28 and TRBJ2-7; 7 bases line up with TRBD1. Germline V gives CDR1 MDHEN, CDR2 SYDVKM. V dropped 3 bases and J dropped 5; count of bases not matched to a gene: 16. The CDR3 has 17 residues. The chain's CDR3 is CASSFFIDRAMRNEQYF. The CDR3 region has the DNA TGTGCCAGCAGTTTCTTCATCGACAGGGCCATGAGAAACGAGCAGTACTTC.

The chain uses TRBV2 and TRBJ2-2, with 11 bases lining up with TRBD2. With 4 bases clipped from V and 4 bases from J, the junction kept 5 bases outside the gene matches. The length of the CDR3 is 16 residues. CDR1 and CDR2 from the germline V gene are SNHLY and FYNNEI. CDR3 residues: CASSGVAGGRTGELFF. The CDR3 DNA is TGTGCCAGCAGTGGCGTAGCGGGAGGGCGCACCGGGGAGCTGTTTTTT.

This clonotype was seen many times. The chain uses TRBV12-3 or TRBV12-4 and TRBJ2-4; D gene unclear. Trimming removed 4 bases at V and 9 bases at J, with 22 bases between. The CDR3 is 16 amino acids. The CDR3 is CASSSHKDGWASIQYF. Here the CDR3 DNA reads TGTGCCAGCAGTTCTCATAAGGACGGGTGGGCAAGCATTCAGTACTTC.

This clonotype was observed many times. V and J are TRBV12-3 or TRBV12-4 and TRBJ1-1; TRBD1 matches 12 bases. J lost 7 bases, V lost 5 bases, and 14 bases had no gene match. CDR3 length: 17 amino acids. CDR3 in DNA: TGTGCCAGCAGTGATAGGGACAGGGGGCGCGACCGGGGTGAAGCTTTCTTT. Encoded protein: CASSDRDRGRDRGEAFF.

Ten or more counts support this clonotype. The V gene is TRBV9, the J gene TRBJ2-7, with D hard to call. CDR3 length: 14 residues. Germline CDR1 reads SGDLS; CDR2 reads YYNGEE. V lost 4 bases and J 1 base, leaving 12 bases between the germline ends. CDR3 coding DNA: TGTGCCAGCAGCCGTAGCCGTAGGTCCTACGAGCAGTACTTC. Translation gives CASSRSRRSYEQYF.

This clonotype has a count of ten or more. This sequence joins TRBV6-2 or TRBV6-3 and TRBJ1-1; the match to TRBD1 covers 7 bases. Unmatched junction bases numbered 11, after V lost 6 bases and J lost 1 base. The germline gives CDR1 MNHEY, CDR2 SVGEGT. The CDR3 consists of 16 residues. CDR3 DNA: TGTGCCAGCAGAACGGACAGGTTCGCGGGGAACACTGAAGCTTTCTTT. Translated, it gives CASRTDRFAGNTEAFF.

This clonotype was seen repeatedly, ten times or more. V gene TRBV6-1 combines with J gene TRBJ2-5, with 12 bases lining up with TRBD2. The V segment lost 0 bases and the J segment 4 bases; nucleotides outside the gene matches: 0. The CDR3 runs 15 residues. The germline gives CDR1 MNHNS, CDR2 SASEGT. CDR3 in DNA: TGTGCCAGCAGTGAAGCGGGACTAGCGGGAGAGACCCAGTACTTC. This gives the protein CASSEAGLAGETQYF.

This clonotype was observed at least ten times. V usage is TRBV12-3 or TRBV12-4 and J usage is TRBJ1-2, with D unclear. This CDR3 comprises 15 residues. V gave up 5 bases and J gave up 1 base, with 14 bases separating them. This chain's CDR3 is CASSNSLRDNYGYTF. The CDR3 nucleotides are TGTGCCAGCAGTAACTCACTAAGGGATAACTATGGCTACACCTTC.

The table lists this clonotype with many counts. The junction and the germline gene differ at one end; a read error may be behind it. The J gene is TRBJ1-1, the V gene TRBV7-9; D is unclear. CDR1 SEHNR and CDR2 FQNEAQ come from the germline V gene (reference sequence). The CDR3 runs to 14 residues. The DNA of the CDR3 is TGTGCCAGCGGCTTAGCGGCCCCCGGCACTGAAGCTTTCTTT. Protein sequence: CASGLAAPGTEAFF.

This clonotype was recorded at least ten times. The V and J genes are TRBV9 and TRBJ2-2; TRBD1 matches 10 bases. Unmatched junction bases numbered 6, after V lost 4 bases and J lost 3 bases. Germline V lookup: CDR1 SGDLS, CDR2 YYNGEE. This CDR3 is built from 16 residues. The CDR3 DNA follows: TGTGCCAGCAGCCCTCGACAGGGGGCAGACACCGGGGAGCTGTTTTTT. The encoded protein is CASSPRQGADTGELFF.

DNA for the CDR3: TGTGCCAGCAGCACGGACTTGTATTACGAGCAGTACTTC. It translates to CASSTDLYYEQYF. This rearrangement joins TRBV7-9 to TRBJ2-7, with D perhaps matching TRBD2 (5 bases). Trimming cost V 5 bases and J 4 bases, with 12 bases left between them. Germline-derived CDR1 and CDR2 are SEHNR and FQNEAQ (reference sequence). CDR3 size: 13 residues.

The CDR3 DNA reads as TGTGCCAGCATTACTTCCGAATTGGGAATGAACACTGAAGCTTTCTTT. Protein: CASITSELGMNTEAFF. The chain uses TRBV6-2 or TRBV6-3 and TRBJ1-1; D not resolved. CDR1 MNHEY and CDR2 SVGEGT come from the germline V gene. Trimming took off 7 bases at V and 0 bases at J, with 18 bases between the two ends. The CDR3 sequence is 16 residues long.

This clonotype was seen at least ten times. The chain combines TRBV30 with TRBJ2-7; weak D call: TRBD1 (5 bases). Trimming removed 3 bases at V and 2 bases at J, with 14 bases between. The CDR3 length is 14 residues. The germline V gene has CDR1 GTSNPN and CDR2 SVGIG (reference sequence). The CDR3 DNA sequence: TGTGCCTGGAGCCCAGACAGCTTCACCTACGAGCAGTACTTC. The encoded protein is CAWSPDSFTYEQYF.

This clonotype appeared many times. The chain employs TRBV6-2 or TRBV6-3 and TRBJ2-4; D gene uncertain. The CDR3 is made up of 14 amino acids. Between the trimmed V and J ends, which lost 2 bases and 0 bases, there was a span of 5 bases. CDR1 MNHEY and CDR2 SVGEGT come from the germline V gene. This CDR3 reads CASSYALAKNIQYF. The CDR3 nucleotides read TGTGCCAGCAGTTACGCGCTAGCCAAAAACATTCAGTACTTC.

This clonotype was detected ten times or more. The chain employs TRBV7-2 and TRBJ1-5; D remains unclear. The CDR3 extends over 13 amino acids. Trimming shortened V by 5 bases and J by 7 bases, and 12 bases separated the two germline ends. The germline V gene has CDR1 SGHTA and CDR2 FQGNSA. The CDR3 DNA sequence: TGTGCCAGCAGCGAAGGGTCCTGGCAGCCCCAGCATTTT. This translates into CASSEGSWQPQHF.

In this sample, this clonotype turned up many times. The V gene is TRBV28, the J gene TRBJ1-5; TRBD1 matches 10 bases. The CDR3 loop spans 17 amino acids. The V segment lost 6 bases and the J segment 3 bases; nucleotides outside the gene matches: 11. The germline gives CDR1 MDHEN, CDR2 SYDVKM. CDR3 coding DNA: TGTGCCAGCAGCCCACCCGGGACAGGGGCCATCAATCAGCCCCAGCATTTT. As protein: CASSPPGTGAINQPQHF.